A selection of T cell receptor beta chains follows, all from one sample in a study of cytomegalovirus exposure and HLA in healthy donors. Generated by immunoSEQ multiplex PCR, the TCRdb table keeps only in-frame clones and is missing some. This table has roughly 230,000 clones, about 85% appearing once. The source material was PBMCs. The origin of the receptors is a girl between 2 and 10 years old in good health and CMV-seronegative. The CDR3 runs from the conserved cysteine through the conserved F or W. The D gene is left open where the match is weak. Size is stated for part of the rows, as once, few or many counts, or as a class when the clone is expanded.

V	size	J	length	D	CDR3	DNA
TRBV19	.	TRBJ1-2	14	.	CASRTTGGTYGYTF	TGTGCCAGCCGTACGACTGGAGGCACCTATGGCTACACCTTC
TRBV6-5	.	TRBJ1-6	14	.	CASSPRGGNSPLHF	TGTGCCAGCAGTCCCCGAGGAGGGAATTCACCCCTCCACTTT
TRBV7-2	.	TRBJ2-7	16	TRBD2	CASSLVGTSGRYEQYF	TGTGCCAGCAGCTTAGTAGGGACTAGCGGGAGGTACGAGCAGTACTTC
TRBV14	once	TRBJ1-2	13	TRBD1	CASSQQGGYGYTF	TGTGCCAGCAGCCAGCAGGGGGGCTATGGCTACACCTTC
TRBV7-2	.	TRBJ1-2	15	TRBD1	CASSSQGTVNYGYTF	TGTGCCAGCAGCTCACAGGGGACTGTTAACTATGGCTACACCTTC
TRBV2	.	TRBJ1-1	11	TRBD1	CASSGQGEAFF	TGTGCCAGCAGCGGACAGGGAGAAGCTTTCTTT
TRBV25-1	.	TRBJ2-2	16	.	CASSEPRSLNTGELFF	TGTGCCAGCAGTGAACCACGGAGTTTAAACACCGGGGAGCTGTTTTTT
TRBV27	once	TRBJ1-2	18	TRBD1	CASSSRTGINRPNYGYTF	TGTGCCAGCAGTTCCCGGACAGGAATAAACCGACCTAACTATGGCTACACCTTC
TRBV13	once	TRBJ1-5	13	TRBD1	CASSLGQGPPQHF	TGTGCCAGCAGCTTAGGACAGGGGCCGCCCCAGCATTTT
TRBV5-1	once	TRBJ2-3	19	TRBD2	CASSLRSSGGPFHTDTQYF	TGCGCCAGCAGCTTGAGGTCTAGCGGGGGGCCTTTTCACACAGATACGCAGTATTTT
TRBV11-3	.	TRBJ2-7	12	.	CASSRAGREQYF	TGTGCCAGCAGCCGAGCAGGGCGGGAGCAGTACTTC
TRBV7-8	.	TRBJ2-2	17	TRBD1	CASSHQIQGANTGELFF	TGTGCCAGCAGTCACCAGATACAGGGGGCGAACACCGGGGAGCTGTTTTTT
TRBV5-1	once	TRBJ2-1	16	TRBD2	CASRSAGGSSYNEQFF	TGCGCCAGCAGGTCGGCGGGGGGAAGCTCCTACAATGAGCAGTTCTTC
TRBV9	.	TRBJ2-7	14	.	CASSARASGYEQYF	TGTGCCAGCAGCGCCCGAGCCTCGGGCTACGAGCAGTACTTC
TRBV4-2	.	TRBJ2-1	16	.	CASSQVVGAPYNEQFF	TGTGCCAGCAGCCAAGTGGTGGGAGCCCCCTACAATGAGCAGTTCTTC
TRBV23-1	.	TRBJ1-1	15	TRBD1	CASSHPGQGDCEAFF	TGCGCCAGCAGTCACCCGGGACAGGGGGATTGTGAAGCTTTCTTT
TRBV6-5	.	TRBJ2-7	14	.	CASSYRQSSYEQYF	TGTGCCAGCAGTTACAGACAGTCCTCCTACGAGCAGTACTTC
TRBV4-2	few	TRBJ2-7	15	.	CASSQASSVGYEQYF	TGTGCCAGCAGCCAAGCGTCTAGCGTCGGGTACGAGCAGTACTTC
TRBV4-2	.	TRBJ2-5	13	.	CASSQTREETQYF	TGTGCCAGCAGCCAAACAAGGGAGGAGACCCAGTACTTC
TRBV25-1	.	TRBJ2-1	13	.	CASSEDRPRKQFF	TGTGCCAGCAGTGAAGACAGGCCGAGGAAGCAGTTCTTC
TRBV5-4	.	TRBJ2-7	13	TRBD1	CASSSGQGYEQYF	TGTGCCAGCAGCTCGGGACAGGGGTACGAGCAGTACTTC
TRBV10-1	once	TRBJ2-7	11	.	CAALESYEQYF	TGCGCCGCCCTGGAGAGCTACGAGCAGTACTTC
TRBV18	.	TRBJ2-7	13	.	CASSPDRSYEQYF	TGTGCCAGCTCACCGGACAGATCCTACGAGCAGTACTTC
TRBV13	once	TRBJ2-7	17	TRBD2	CASSPAPTSGRSYEQYF	TGTGCCAGCAGCCCCGCCCCAACTAGCGGGAGATCCTACGAGCAGTACTTC
TRBV2	.	TRBJ1-2	16	TRBD1	CASSERGQGGTDGYTF	TGTGCCAGCAGTGAAAGAGGGCAGGGGGGAACTGACGGCTACACCTTC
TRBV25-1	.	TRBJ1-5	17	TRBD1	CASTGEDRGRDNQPQHF	TGTGCCAGCACGGGGGAGGACAGGGGACGGGACAATCAGCCCCAGCATTTT
TRBV5-4	.	TRBJ2-1	13	.	CASSLAPRGEQFF	TGTGCCAGCAGCTTGGCCCCTCGGGGGGAGCAGTTCTTC
TRBV6-5	.	TRBJ2-3	15	.	CASSRTAGGTDTQYF	TGTGCCAGCAGCCGGACGGCAGGAGGGACAGATACGCAGTATTTT
TRBV23-1	.	TRBJ1-2	14	.	CASSQSGRKDGYTF	TGCGCCAGCAGTCAATCTGGGAGAAAAGATGGCTACACCTTC
TRBV6-5	.	TRBJ2-7	15	.	CASSYRRESSYEQYF	TGTGCCAGCAGTTACCGGAGGGAGAGCTCCTACGAGCAGTACTTC
TRBV27	.	TRBJ2-5	13	.	CASSLVQGETQYF	TGTGCCAGCAGTTTAGTCCAGGGAGAGACCCAGTACTTC
TRBV2	.	TRBJ2-7	15	TRBD1	CASRRDRESPYEQYF	TGTGCCAGCAGACGAGACAGGGAAAGCCCCTACGAGCAGTACTTC
TRBV6-5	.	TRBJ1-4	15	TRBD1	CASSYSGTGGEKLFF	TGTGCCAGCAGTTACTCCGGGACAGGGGGCGAAAAACTGTTTTTT